These T cell receptor beta chains were read from a single sample in a study of T-cell reconstitution after alpha-beta-depleted transplantation in children. TCRdb ran MiXCR on the PCR reads and lists one entry per CDR3 protein. The sample lists about 610,000 distinct CDR3 sequences, 10% occurring once. The sample was PBMCs from the stem cell graft donor, taken from the stem cell graft. All receptors come from a human donor who donated a stem cell graft to a child with acute myeloid leukemia. The CDR3 runs from the conserved cysteine through the conserved F or W. The order of the fields is D gene, V gene, J gene, CDR3 protein. The D gene is left open where the match is weak.

TRBD2	TRBV4-2	TRBJ2-7	CASSQDLAGGTSSDEQYF
-	TRBV7-9	TRBJ2-3	CASSPGVTDTQYF
TRBD1	TRBV20-1	TRBJ2-7	CSVQTGDYNF
-	TRBV19	TRBJ1-5	CASSPQVNQPQHF
-	TRBV20-1	TRBJ2-7	CSARKGQTLYEQYF
-	TRBV7-2	TRBJ1-5	CASSPEGLNQPQHF
-	TRBV5-1	TRBJ2-5	CASSVEGKTQYF
-	TRBV5-4	TRBJ1-1	CASSSTRGMNTEAFF
-	TRBV14	TRBJ1-1	CASSTGRYTEAFF
TRBD1	TRBV2	TRBJ2-7	CASTGQVNSYEQYF
-	TRBV15	TRBJ2-7	CATSRAGTSAEQYF
TRBD1	TRBV12-3/TRBV12-4	TRBJ1-2	CASSLGRGGAYGYTF
TRBD2	TRBV7-9	TRBJ2-1	CASSFTGLAGGYNEQFF
TRBD1	TRBV29-1	TRBJ1-2	CSDRQGSRSYGYTF
-	TRBV29-1	TRBJ2-7	CSVEGGVEQYF
-	TRBV29-1	TRBJ2-5	CSVARKETQYF
TRBD2	TRBV20-1	TRBJ2-3	CSARDSKGGRALFTDTQYF
TRBD1	TRBV6-2/TRBV6-3	TRBJ2-1	CASSNTGVVYNEQFF
-	TRBV9	TRBJ2-2	CASSVGHAGQNTGELFF
-	TRBV7-2	TRBJ2-1	CASSLAGGDEQFF
-	TRBV30	TRBJ1-1	CAWSAVREHTEAFF
TRBD2	TRBV7-2	TRBJ2-3	CASSSVSGSTDTQYF
TRBD1	TRBV12-3/TRBV12-4	TRBJ1-5	CASRGDSIQPQHF
TRBD1	TRBV28	TRBJ2-7	CASSFRQGSYEQYF
TRBD1	TRBV27	TRBJ2-3	CASSLKIDRGTDTQYF
TRBD2	TRBV7-3	TRBJ2-1	CASSSGRGGPPALYNEQFF
-	TRBV5-1	TRBJ1-2	CASRQDARNYGYTF
-	TRBV28	TRBJ2-2	CASSLGGSVAGELFF
-	TRBV7-9	TRBJ2-7	CASSFSDTSLNYEQYF
TRBD2	TRBV11-2	TRBJ2-7	CASSSRTSGTVEQYF
-	TRBV20-1	TRBJ1-1	CSATPGTQNTEAFF
-	TRBV11-1	TRBJ2-2	CASSFARQILSENTGELFF
TRBD2	TRBV3-1	TRBJ2-1	CASSPRGGRAYNEQFF
-	TRBV6-5	TRBJ2-1	CASSSGAWGVF
-	TRBV5-1	TRBJ1-1	CASSLAVGRGVSEAFF
TRBD1	TRBV29-1	TRBJ1-1	CSVEVGQGGTEAFF
-	TRBV9	TRBJ2-2	CASSVGPENTGELFF
-	TRBV6-2/TRBV6-3	TRBJ2-7	CASSYSYRVSYEQYF
TRBD1	TRBV12-3/TRBV12-4	TRBJ1-5	CASSFAGQGDQPQHF
-	TRBV20-1	TRBJ2-3	CSARDSAVSTDTQYF
-	TRBV10-3	TRBJ2-3	CAIRREDTQYF
-	TRBV12-5	TRBJ1-5	CASAIGSNQPQHF
-	TRBV3-1	TRBJ2-1	CASSQESLPDEQFF
-	TRBV4-3	TRBJ1-3	CASSQGASGSLGNTIYF
-	TRBV7-2	TRBJ2-3	CASSPGSQPQYF
TRBD1	TRBV29-1	TRBJ1-1	CSVEYKGTGYTEAFF
TRBD1	TRBV7-9	TRBJ2-4	CASSWTGGKAKNIQYF
-	TRBV12-3/TRBV12-4	TRBJ2-3	CASSLNARGDTQYF
-	TRBV6-2/TRBV6-3	TRBJ2-2	CASILSGAANTGELFF
TRBD1	TRBV20-1	TRBJ2-5	CSARGPPYRGRNRMETQYF
TRBD2	TRBV6-5	TRBJ2-7	CASSYAGLAGGNSYEQYF